This T cell receptor (beta chain) was captured by sequencing in a study of blood T cell repertoires in COVID-19 (dated by TCRdb to the early 2020s). For the wider study: Samples covering the acute and convalescent phases of COVID-19 were provided by collaborators in the United States, Italy and Spain. The prospective study material was composed of cDNA or gDNA derived from T cells, B-cell-depleted T cells, or PBMCs. Deeply sampled blood TCRbeta repertoires from subjects exposed to, actively infected with, or recovered from COVID-19 were included in the dataset. The repertoires were released in a freely available public database meant as a resource for research on the immune response to SARS-CoV-2. The samples were drawn from the first 160 participants of the ongoing ImmuneRACE study and from more than 1,000 subjects provided by 6 global collaborators. Sample metadata almost always included a de-identified subject ID, COVID-19 status, age in years and sex. Where available, HLA class I and class II types were taken from metadata supplied by the sample provider and were not determined by assay-based typing. On the study overall, not on this receptor specifically: The amount of clinical and demographic metadata varied by source and participant and was provided uncurated.

Sequences SNHLY (CDR1) and FYNNEI (CDR2) are obtained from the germline V gene. The CDR3 contains 19 residues, cysteine and phenylalanine counted. Just the 57-base CDR3 DNA is kept, in frame starting at base 1. Cut back by 1 base and 2 bases, the V and J ends lie 21 bases apart. The immunoSEQ Assay, a bias-controlled multiplex PCR, was used to amplify TCRbeta CDR3 regions from genomic DNA. As for the original processing: The number of nucleated cells in each sample was estimated from the amplification of reference gene primers within the assay. To quantify the absolute abundance of each unique TCRbeta CDR3 rearrangement, sequence reads were collapsed and filtered. For each sample, productive Simpson clonality was calculated as the square root of Simpson's diversity index over productive rearrangements. In its TCRdb copy, this immuneACCESS table keeps in-frame sequences only and misses some clones. Where compared with another copy, unresolved V genes explain less than half of these, and the others have no known cause. The DNA was the basis for D and trimming; V, J and clone size are from that table. The sample contains about 82,000 clones, roughly 80% of them found a single time. 12% of the sample is taken by the ten largest.

Each collaborating institution followed its own protocols to collect whole blood in K2EDTA tubes. Collaborator samples were shipped for TCRbeta analysis as frozen whole blood, isolated PBMCs, or DNA extracted from either sample type. On this clone itself: No antigen is known for it. Base qualities are missing; no much larger clone stands one base away.

The chain employs TRBV2 and TRBJ1-3, and perhaps TRBD1 as D gene, on 5 matching bases. This sequence originates from a woman between 40 and 55 years old with active or convalescent COVID-19. The sequencing input was peripheral blood. The CDR3 has the sequence CASSEVSSAGKGPGNTIYF. The nucleotides are TGTGCCAGCAGTGAAGTCTCGTCGGCAGGGAAGGGCCCTGGAAACACCATATATTTT.